The entry below describes one T cell receptor beta chain. Method: immunoSEQ multiplex PCR; TCRdb's copy keeps in-frame clones and lacks some. The repertoire holds 100,000 or so clones, with roughly 80% as singletons. The sample belongs to a study of blood T cell repertoires in COVID-19. Germline CDR1 is SGHRS and CDR2 is YFSETQ. The CDR3 has 16 residues. Losses at the gene ends were 4 bases for V and 10 bases for J; bases not matched to a gene: 16. J is TRBJ1-1 and V is TRBV5-1, with 10 bases matching TRBD1. The sample taken for sequencing was peripheral blood. The TCR sequence derives from an older woman with acute or convalescent COVID-19. CDR3: CASSRNTNWDRGAAFF. The CDR3 DNA reads as TGCGCCAGCAGCCGAAATACCAATTGGGACAGGGGAGCAGCTTTCTTT.